The 21 T cell receptor beta chains below all came from one sample that was sequenced in a study of cytomegalovirus exposure and HLA in healthy donors. Primers included in the PCR were 60 Vbeta and 13 Jbeta primers. Assay: immunoSEQ multiplex PCR; the TCRdb copy retains only in-frame clones and omits some. Altogether about 140,000 clones are present, around 73% being singletons, with the ten largest covering 2.5% to 3.5%. Sequenced sample: PBMCs. These receptors were taken from a female donor in good health and CMV-seronegative.

The V call is TRBV10-3, the J call TRBJ1-1; 9 bases align to TRBD1. This CDR3 has 15 residues. The germline V gene encodes CDR1 ENHRY and CDR2 SYGVKD. With 10 bases clipped from V and 0 bases from J, the junction kept 9 bases outside the gene matches. For the CDR3, the DNA is TGTGCCACGGGACAGGGCCGGACCATGAACACTGAAGCTTTCTTT. Protein product: CATGQGRTMNTEAFF.

This clone was recorded many times. This sequence joins TRBV5-1 and TRBJ1-1; a possible D gene is TRBD1 (6 bases). CDR1 is SGHRS and CDR2 is YFSETQ in the germline V gene. Deletions cut 4 bases from V and 4 bases from J, with 11 bases between. The CDR3 is 13 amino acids. The CDR3 DNA reads as TGCGCCAGCAGCCAGGGGTGGGCCACTGAAGCTTTCTTT. This codes for CASSQGWATEAFF.

This clone was seen just once. This chain uses TRBV11-2 with TRBJ1-1; D is uncertain. The germline CDR1 and CDR2 sequences are SGHAT and FQNNGV. The CDR3 extends over 11 amino acids. V gave up 5 bases and J gave up 13 bases, with 14 bases separating them. In nucleotides, the CDR3 is TGTGCCAGCAGCGCCCGAGGTCGCGGTTTCTTT. Translating it yields CASSARGRGFF.

CDR3 coding DNA: TGTGCCACCGGACAGGGAATAACTGAAGCTTTCTTT. It encodes CATGQGITEAFF. The chain employs TRBV10-3 and TRBJ1-1; 8 bases are shared with TRBD1. The germline CDR1 and CDR2 sequences are ENHRY and SYGVKD. CDR3 size: 12 residues. Unmatched junction bases numbered 6, after V lost 10 bases and J lost 5 bases.

Comments on this clone: Different DNA sequences within this sample yield the same CDR3. This chain links TRBV6-1 with TRBJ1-3, with a weak D call TRBD1 (5 bases). CDR3 length: 14 residues. Germline V CDR1 and CDR2: MNHNS, SASEGT. Trimming shortened V by 2 bases and J by 4 bases, and 9 bases separated the two germline ends. The CDR3 DNA sequence: TGTGCCAGCAGTGAACTCGGGGGAGGAAACACCATATATTTT. This encodes CASSELGGGNTIYF.

V usage is TRBV30 and J usage is TRBJ1-5; no clear D gene. CDR3 length equals 14 residues. Germline loops: CDR1 GTSNPN, CDR2 SVGIG (reference sequence). V lost 3 bases, J lost 0 bases, and 9 bases lay in between. The DNA for the CDR3 is TGTGCCTGGAGCTCACAGAATAGCAATCAGCCCCAGCATTTT. It codes for CAWSSQNSNQPQHF.

V gene TRBV5-1 combines with J gene TRBJ1-3; 7 nucleotides match TRBD1. This CDR3 is built from 14 residues. After removal of 4 bases from V and 2 bases from J, the junction contained 3 bases not matched to a gene. Looked up from germline, CDR1 is SGHRS and CDR2 is YFSETQ. CDR3 bases: TGCGCCAGCAGCCCCGGACAGGCTGGAAACACCATATATTTT. Its protein product is CASSPGQAGNTIYF.

The V gene is TRBV2, the J gene TRBJ1-5; TRBD1 is a possible D gene (6 bases). Trimming removed 4 bases at V and 6 bases at J, with 10 bases between. Germline values: CDR1 SNHLY, CDR2 FYNNEI. The CDR3 covers 13 residues. The CDR3 loop is CASSVGASQPQHF. CDR3 sequence (DNA): TGTGCCAGCAGTGTGGGGGCAAGTCAGCCCCAGCATTTT.

V gene TRBV29-1 combines with J gene TRBJ2-3; 10 bases are shared with TRBD1. Losses at the gene ends were 2 bases for V and 0 bases for J; bases not matched to a gene: 5. Germline lookup yields CDR1 SQVTM and CDR2 ANQGSEA. This CDR3 has 16 residues. The chain's CDR3 is CSVETDRGRSTDTQYF. The CDR3 DNA follows: TGCAGCGTTGAAACCGACAGGGGGCGAAGCACAGATACGCAGTATTTT.

The V gene is TRBV18, the J gene TRBJ2-1; possible D gene TRBD1, 6 bases. The germline V gene has CDR1 KGHSH and CDR2 LQKENI. The V end lost 4 bases, the J end lost 5 bases, and 21 bases lay between the germline ends. This CDR3 comprises 17 residues. The CDR3 DNA reads TGTGCCAGCTCACACGGGGCAGGGGTCCCCTACAACAATGAGCAGTTCTTC. Its translation is CASSHGAGVPYNNEQFF.

The V gene is TRBV7-6, the J gene TRBJ2-2, with a possible D match to TRBD2 (6 bases). The germline gives CDR1 SGHVS, CDR2 FNYEAQ. This CDR3 is 16 amino acids long. V shed 7 bases and J shed 1 base, with 16 bases lying between them. As DNA, the CDR3 is TGTGCCAGCACCCCAGTTCGGGACTTGAACACCGGGGAGCTGTTTTTT. Translating it yields CASTPVRDLNTGELFF.

The CDR3 region has the DNA TGTGCCAGCAGCTTGCAACCTTCTACCAGGGAGCTGTTTTTT. Residues: CASSLQPSTRELFF. This rearrangement joins TRBV5-4 to TRBJ2-2; D remains ambiguous. Germline V gene data show CDR1 as SGHNT and CDR2 as YYREEE (reference sequence). V lost 1 base, J lost 9 bases, and 13 bases lay in between. The CDR3 runs 14 residues.

The genes are TRBV5-1 and TRBJ2-1, with D unclear. This CDR3 has 13 residues. From germline, CDR1 is SGHRS and CDR2 YFSETQ. Trimming stripped 4 bases from V and 4 bases from J, with 9 bases between. CDR3 DNA sequence: TGCGCCAGCAGCCTTCGGTTATACAATGAGCAGTTCTTC. Protein sequence: CASSLRLYNEQFF.

The chain has TRBV30 and TRBJ1-2; maybe TRBD1 (5 bases). V lost 5 bases to trimming and J lost 7 bases, with 20 bases between them. This CDR3 is 14 amino acids long. Germline CDR1 and CDR2: GTSNPN and SVGIG (reference sequence). CDR3 nucleotide sequence: TGTGCCTGGGCCGCGAGGGGAGGCAGGTGTGGCTACACCTTC. It is translated as CAWAARGGRCGYTF.

This clone has a handful of counts. The chain recombines TRBV5-6 with TRBJ2-7; 7 bases align to TRBD1. Germline values: CDR1 SGHDT, CDR2 YYEEEE. After removal of 4 bases from V and 0 bases from J, the junction contained 10 bases not matched to a gene. CDR3 length equals 16 residues. This CDR3 is CASSPWTGSSSYEQYF. The CDR3, as DNA: TGTGCCAGCAGCCCATGGACAGGATCAAGCTCCTACGAGCAGTACTTC.

The chain uses TRBV6-6 and TRBJ1-1; weak D call: TRBD1 (6 bases). The germline V and J ends were trimmed by 2 bases and 5 bases, with 18 bases remaining between them. CDR3 size: 16 residues. The germline CDR1 and CDR2 sequences are MNHNY and SVGAGI (reference sequence). CDR3 sequence reads: CASSYGGPSGRTEAFF. The CDR3 DNA is TGTGCCAGCAGTTACGGGGGCCCCAGCGGGAGAACTGAAGCTTTCTTT.

The chain combines TRBV6-1 with TRBJ2-1; 7 nucleotides match TRBD1. The CDR3 spans 15 residues. CDR1 is MNHNS, CDR2 SASEGT, per germline. V lost 0 bases to trimming and J lost 8 bases; unmatched junction nucleotides: 7. The DNA for the CDR3 is TGTGCCAGCAGTGAAGCGAGACAGGGAGTCTATGAGCAGTTCTTC. Protein: CASSEARQGVYEQFF.

The V gene is TRBV19, the J gene TRBJ2-7, with no clear D. CDR1 is LNHDA, CDR2 SQIVND, per germline (reference sequence). This CDR3 is built from 14 residues. The V end lost 4 bases, the J end lost 2 bases, and 12 bases lay between the germline ends. In nucleotides, the CDR3 is TGTGCCAGTAGTAACGGGTTCATCCCCTACGAGCAGTACTTC. Translating it yields CASSNGFIPYEQYF.

The chain uses TRBV2 and TRBJ2-2, with 7 nucleotides matching TRBD1. CDR1 is SNHLY and CDR2 is FYNNEI in the germline V gene. The CDR3 loop spans 15 amino acids. With V trimmed by 6 bases and J by 1 base, 5 bases remained unmatched. CDR3 residues: CASSQRTGNTGELFF. The CDR3 DNA is TGTGCCAGCAGCCAACGGACAGGGAACACCGGGGAGCTGTTTTTT.

The chain is built from TRBV4-3 and TRBJ2-7; 8 bases fit TRBD2. CDR1 is LGHNA and CDR2 is YSLEER in the germline V gene. V trimming: 0 bases; J trimming: 3 bases; junction bases outside the gene matches: 10. CDR3 size: 17 residues. CDR3: CASSQDHTGGAFYEQYF. The CDR3 region has the DNA TGCGCCAGCAGCCAAGATCACACCGGGGGGGCTTTCTACGAGCAGTACTTC.

The chain recombines TRBV28 with TRBJ2-1; 10 positions match TRBD2. This CDR3 is 15 amino acids long. In germline, CDR1 is MDHEN, CDR2 SYDVKM. With V trimmed by 4 bases and J by 2 bases, 2 bases remained unmatched. For the CDR3, the DNA is TGTGCCAGCAGTTGGACTAGCGGACCCTACAATGAGCAGTTCTTC. It specifies CASSWTSGPYNEQFF.